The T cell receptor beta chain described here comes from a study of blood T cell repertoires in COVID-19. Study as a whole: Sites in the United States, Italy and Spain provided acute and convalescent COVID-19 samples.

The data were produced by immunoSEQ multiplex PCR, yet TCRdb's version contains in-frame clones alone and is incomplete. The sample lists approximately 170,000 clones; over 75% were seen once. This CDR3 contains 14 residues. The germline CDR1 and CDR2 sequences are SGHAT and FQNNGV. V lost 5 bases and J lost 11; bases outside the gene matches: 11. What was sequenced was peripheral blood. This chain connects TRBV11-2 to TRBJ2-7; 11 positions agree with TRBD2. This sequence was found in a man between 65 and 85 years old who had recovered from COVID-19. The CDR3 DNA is TGTGCCAGCAGCCCCCGACTAGCGGGATCCTTAGAGTACTTC. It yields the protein CASSPRLAGSLEYF.